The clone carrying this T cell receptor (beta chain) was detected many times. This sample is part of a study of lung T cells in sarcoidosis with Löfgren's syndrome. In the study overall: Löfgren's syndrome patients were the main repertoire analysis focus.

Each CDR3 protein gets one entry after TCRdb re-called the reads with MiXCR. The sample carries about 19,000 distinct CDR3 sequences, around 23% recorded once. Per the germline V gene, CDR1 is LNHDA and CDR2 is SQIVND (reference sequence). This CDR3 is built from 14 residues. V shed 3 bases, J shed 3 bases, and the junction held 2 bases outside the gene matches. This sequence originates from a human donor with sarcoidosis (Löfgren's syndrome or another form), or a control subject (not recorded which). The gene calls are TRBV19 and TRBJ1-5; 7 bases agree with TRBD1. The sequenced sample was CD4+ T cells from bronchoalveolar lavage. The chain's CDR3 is CASSMGTVNQPQHF. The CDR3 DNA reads TGTGCCAGTAGTATGGGGACAGTCAATCAGCCCCAGCATTTT.